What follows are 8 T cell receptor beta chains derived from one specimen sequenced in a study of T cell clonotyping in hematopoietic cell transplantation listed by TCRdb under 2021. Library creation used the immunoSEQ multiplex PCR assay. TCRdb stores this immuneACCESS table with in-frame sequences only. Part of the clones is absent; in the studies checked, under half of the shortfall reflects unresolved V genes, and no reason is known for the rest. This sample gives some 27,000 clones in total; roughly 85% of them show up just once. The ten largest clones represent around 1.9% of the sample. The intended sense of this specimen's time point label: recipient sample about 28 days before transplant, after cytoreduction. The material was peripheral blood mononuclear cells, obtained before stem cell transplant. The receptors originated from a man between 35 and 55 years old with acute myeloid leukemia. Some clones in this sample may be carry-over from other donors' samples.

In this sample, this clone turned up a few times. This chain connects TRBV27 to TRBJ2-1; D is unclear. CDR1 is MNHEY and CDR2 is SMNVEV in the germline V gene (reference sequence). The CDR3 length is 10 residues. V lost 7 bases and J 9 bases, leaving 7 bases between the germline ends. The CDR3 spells CASNSPEQFF. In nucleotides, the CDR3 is TGTGCCAGCAACTCCCCTGAGCAGTTCTTC.

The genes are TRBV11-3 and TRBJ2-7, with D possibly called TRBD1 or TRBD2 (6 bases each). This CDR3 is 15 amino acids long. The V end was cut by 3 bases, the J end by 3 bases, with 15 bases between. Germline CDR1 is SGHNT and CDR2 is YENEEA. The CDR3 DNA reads TGTGCCAGCAGCTTCAGAGCAGGGGAGGACTACGAGCAGTACTTC. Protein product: CASSFRAGEDYEQYF.

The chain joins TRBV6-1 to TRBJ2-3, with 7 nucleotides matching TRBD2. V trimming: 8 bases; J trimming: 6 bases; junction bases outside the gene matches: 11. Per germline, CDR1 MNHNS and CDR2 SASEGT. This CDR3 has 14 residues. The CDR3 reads CASCRAGAGDTQYF. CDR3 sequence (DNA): TGTGCCAGCTGCCGCGCGGGAGCCGGGGATACGCAGTATTTT.

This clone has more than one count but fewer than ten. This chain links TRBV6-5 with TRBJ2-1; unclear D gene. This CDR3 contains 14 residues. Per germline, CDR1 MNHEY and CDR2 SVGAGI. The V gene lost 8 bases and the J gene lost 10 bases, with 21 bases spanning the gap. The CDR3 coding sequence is TGTGCCAGCGGACCAATTACGACGGGCATCGAGCAGTTCTTC. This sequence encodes CASGPITTGIEQFF.

DNA of the CDR3: TGTGCCAGCAGTCTACAGGGGAACTTCTACGAGCAGTACTTC. The encoded protein is CASSLQGNFYEQYF. The gene calls are TRBV2 and TRBJ2-7; 7 bases line up with TRBD1. Germline V CDR1 and CDR2: SNHLY, FYNNEI. This CDR3 contains 14 residues. V shed 5 bases, J shed 3 bases, and the junction held 7 bases outside the gene matches.

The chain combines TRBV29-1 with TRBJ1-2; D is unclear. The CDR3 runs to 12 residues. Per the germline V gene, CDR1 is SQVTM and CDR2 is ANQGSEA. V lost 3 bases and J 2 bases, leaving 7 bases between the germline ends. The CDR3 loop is CSVEEGNYGYTF. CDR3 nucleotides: TGCAGCGTTGAGGAAGGGAACTATGGCTACACCTTC. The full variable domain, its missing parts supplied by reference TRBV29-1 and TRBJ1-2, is SAVISQKPSRDICQRGTSLTIQCQVDSQVTMMFWYRQQPGQSLTLIATANQGSEATYESGFVIDKFPISRPNLTFSTLTVSNMSPEDSSIYLCSVEEGNYGYTFGSGTRLTVV.

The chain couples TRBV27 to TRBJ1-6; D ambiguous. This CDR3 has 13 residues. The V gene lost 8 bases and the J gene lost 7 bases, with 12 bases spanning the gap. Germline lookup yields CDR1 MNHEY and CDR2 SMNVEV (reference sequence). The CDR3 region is CASRWASNSPLHF. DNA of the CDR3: TGTGCCAGCCGCTGGGCCTCCAATTCACCCCTCCACTTT.

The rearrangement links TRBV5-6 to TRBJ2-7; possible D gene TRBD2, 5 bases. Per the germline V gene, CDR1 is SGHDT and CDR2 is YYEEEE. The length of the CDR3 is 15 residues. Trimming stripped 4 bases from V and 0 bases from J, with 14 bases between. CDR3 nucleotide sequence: TGTGCCAGCAGCCTCGGGGTGACCCTCTCCTACGAGCAGTACTTC. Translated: CASSLGVTLSYEQYF.